This T cell receptor (beta chain) derives from a study of control samples from healthy donors and cancer patients. Clones were read by immunoSEQ multiplex PCR, and TCRdb kept only the in-frame ones, dropping some. This table has tens of thousands of clones, 83% appearing once. The CDR3 spans 15 residues. Germline values: CDR1 GTSNPN, CDR2 SVGIG (reference sequence). The V gene end was trimmed by 3 bases and the J gene end by 6 bases; junction bases not matched to a gene: 11. This sequence joins TRBV30 and TRBJ2-3, with 8 bases that match TRBD1. The source material was blood. The clonotype was recovered from a man aged 60 to 69 in good health. CDR3 nucleotides: TGTGCCTGGAGGCCAGGACAGGGTGGATTTGATACGCAGTATTTT. Protein product: CAWRPGQGGFDTQYF.